The 21 T cell receptor beta chains listed next were all sequenced from one sample in a study of STAT5B mutations in CD4+ large granular lymphocyte leukemia. Repertoires were generated with immunoSEQ multiplex PCR, while TCRdb's copy carries only in-frame clones and drops some. This table has 31,000 or so clones, roughly nine tenths appearing once. The sequencing input was CD4+ T cells from blood buffy coats. All receptors come from a human donor in good health.

This clone was observed once. This chain uses TRBV14 with TRBJ2-1; D gene unclear. Trimming took off 0 bases at V and 12 bases at J, with 15 bases between the two ends. CDR3 length: 14 residues. Germline CDR1 is SGHDN and CDR2 is FVKESK. This CDR3 is CASSQEFEVSRQFF. CDR3 DNA: TGTGCCAGCAGCCAAGAGTTTGAGGTCTCGAGGCAGTTCTTC.

V usage is TRBV30 and J usage is TRBJ2-3, with 14 bases fitting TRBD2. Germline V gives CDR1 GTSNPN, CDR2 SVGIG (reference sequence). V lost 2 bases, J lost 4 bases, and 5 bases stayed unmatched. The CDR3 totals 16 residues. Here the CDR3 DNA reads TGTGCCTGGAGTAAACCGGGACTAGCGGGGGCAGATACGCAGTATTTT. It encodes CAWSKPGLAGADTQYF.

The rearrangement uses TRBV11-2 and TRBJ1-1, with 8 bases lining up with TRBD1. Germline V CDR1 and CDR2: SGHAT, FQNNGV. This CDR3 has 14 residues. After removal of 5 bases from V and 7 bases from J, the junction contained 9 bases not matched to a gene. The CDR3 sequence: CASSVGTGPIEAFF. CDR3 DNA: TGTGCCAGCAGCGTAGGGACAGGACCCATTGAAGCTTTCTTT.

This chain connects TRBV5-1 to TRBJ2-3, with D hard to call. The germline V gene has CDR1 SGHRS and CDR2 YFSETQ. The V gene lost 0 bases and the J gene lost 2 bases, with 25 bases spanning the gap. This CDR3 is 20 amino acids long. The CDR3 region is CASSLGRIGAKKINTDTQYF. In DNA, the CDR3 is TGCGCCAGCAGCTTGGGTAGAATTGGCGCTAAAAAGATAAACACAGATACGCAGTATTTT.

The chain joins TRBV2 to TRBJ1-2, with D tentatively TRBD1 (6 bases). Germline values: CDR1 SNHLY, CDR2 FYNNEI. The CDR3 sequence is 12 residues long. Trimming removed 5 bases at V and 7 bases at J, with 11 bases between. The CDR3 reads CASSPTGSGYTF. The CDR3 DNA reads TGTGCCAGCAGTCCAACAGGGAGTGGCTACACCTTC.

The V call is TRBV11-2, the J call TRBJ2-7; D tentatively reads TRBD1 or TRBD2 (5 bases each). The CDR3 sequence is 13 residues long. Trimming left V 1 base short and J 2 bases short, with 6 bases between. CDR1 is SGHAT and CDR2 is FQNNGV in the germline V gene. CDR3 sequence: CASSLAGPYEQYF. CDR3 DNA sequence: TGTGCCAGCAGCTTAGCGGGACCCTACGAGCAGTACTTC.

The chain couples TRBV7-6 to TRBJ2-2, with D unresolved. CDR3 length: 16 amino acids. Germline CDR1 and CDR2: SGHVS and FNYEAQ. The ends were cut back, 4 bases at V and 0 bases at J, with 12 bases in the middle. CDR3 sequence: CASSWFGLPNTGELFF. CDR3 coding DNA: TGTGCCAGCAGCTGGTTCGGGCTCCCGAACACCGGGGAGCTGTTTTTT.

This clone appeared a few times. J is TRBJ2-7 and V is TRBV6-5; unclear D gene. The length of the CDR3 is 14 residues. The germline gives CDR1 MNHEY, CDR2 SVGAGI. Trimming took 6 bases from V and 4 from J, leaving 16 bases between them. The CDR3 sequence is CASRDQARPYEQYF. DNA of the CDR3: TGTGCCAGCAGGGACCAAGCGAGACCATACGAGCAGTACTTC.

The chain employs TRBV11-2 and TRBJ2-1; TRBD2 aligns across 8 bases. The trim removed 2 bases at V and 7 bases at J, leaving 10 bases unmatched. This CDR3 has 16 amino acids. Germline V gene data show CDR1 as SGHAT and CDR2 as FQNNGV. CDR3 region: CASSLRGREAKNEQFF. CDR3 nucleotides: TGTGCCAGCAGCTTAAGAGGGCGGGAGGCGAAAAATGAGCAGTTCTTC. The whole variable domain, remainder taken from reference TRBV11-2 and TRBJ2-1, is EAGVAQSPRYKIIEKRQSVAFWCNPISGHATLYWYQQILGQGPKLLIQFQNNGVVDDSQLPKDRFSAERLKGVDSTLKIQPAKLEDSAVYLCASSLRGREAKNEQFFGPGTRLTVL.

The rearrangement uses TRBV27 and TRBJ2-1; D is ambiguous. The ends were cut back, 8 bases at V and 4 bases at J, with 30 bases in the middle. Germline values: CDR1 MNHEY, CDR2 SMNVEV (reference sequence). The CDR3 is 19 amino acids. CDR3 residues: CASGPRSEPLDILYNEQFF. The CDR3, as DNA: TGTGCCAGCGGCCCTCGGAGTGAGCCACTTGACATTCTTTACAATGAGCAGTTCTTC.

This chain's CDR3 is CASSFQEKLFF. CDR3 DNA sequence: TGTGCCAGCAGCTTCCAGGAAAAACTGTTTTTT. This sequence joins TRBV7-9 and TRBJ1-4; D remains unclear. With 3 bases removed from V and 8 bases from J, the gap between germline ends came to 4 bases. CDR3 length: 11 residues. Germline V CDR1 and CDR2: SEHNR, FQNEAQ (reference sequence).

V gene TRBV7-9 combines with J gene TRBJ1-1; the D gene is possibly TRBD1 (5 bases). Trimming removed 6 bases from V and 7 bases from J, with 18 bases in between. Germline V CDR1 and CDR2: SEHNR, FQNEAQ (reference sequence). CDR3 length: 14 amino acids. CDR3 region: CASSIQGPILEAFF. DNA for the CDR3: TGTGCCAGCAGTATTCAGGGCCCTATTCTTGAAGCTTTCTTT.

The V gene is TRBV7-9, the J gene TRBJ1-1, with D unclear. The CDR3 extends over 14 amino acids. V was clipped by 1 base and J by 11 bases, with 17 bases between them. Germline V gives CDR1 SEHNR, CDR2 FQNEAQ (reference sequence). As DNA, the CDR3 is TGTGCCAGCAGCTTAGAATCGGCTAGGAATTGGGCTTTCTTT. This gives the protein CASSLESARNWAFF.

This chain joins TRBV6-1 and TRBJ2-3, with D unclear. V was clipped by 6 bases and J by 1 base, with 11 bases between them. The germline gives CDR1 MNHNS, CDR2 SASEGT. This CDR3 has 14 residues. CDR3 residues: CASRPPGGTDTQYF. As DNA, the CDR3 is TGTGCCAGCAGACCGCCTGGGGGCACAGATACGCAGTATTTT.

The chain uses TRBV4-2 and TRBJ2-3, with no clear D. CDR1 and CDR2 from the germline V gene are LGHNA and YNFKEQ. V was trimmed by 0 bases and J by 0 bases, leaving 4 bases between them. This CDR3 region has 14 residues. The CDR3 reads CASSQDPSTDTQYF. The CDR3 bases are TGTGCCAGCAGCCAAGATCCTAGCACAGATACGCAGTATTTT.

The chain joins TRBV27 to TRBJ1-1, with TRBD1 identical over 9 bases. CDR3 length equals 16 residues. Germline V lookup: CDR1 MNHEY, CDR2 SMNVEV (reference sequence). V dropped 5 bases and J dropped 1; count of bases not matched to a gene: 8. CDR3 amino acids: CASSPGQGHPNTEAFF. CDR3 nucleotides: TGTGCCAGCAGTCCGGGACAGGGCCACCCGAACACTGAAGCTTTCTTT.

The chain employs TRBV19 and TRBJ2-1; D may be TRBD1 (5 bases). The CDR3 has 15 residues. Deletions cut 3 bases from V and 5 bases from J, with 14 bases between. Germline CDR1 is LNHDA and CDR2 is SQIVND (reference sequence). The CDR3 loop reads CASSIEQAPNNEQFF. The CDR3 bases are TGTGCCAGTAGTATTGAACAGGCCCCAAACAATGAGCAGTTCTTC.

There are a few counts of this clone. The CDR3 DNA sequence: TGTGCCAGCAGCTTAGCCGGGACTAGTACAGCCGGGGAGCTGTTTTTT. Translation gives CASSLAGTSTAGELFF. The chain couples TRBV7-9 to TRBJ2-2; TRBD2 agrees at 8 bases. The germline CDR1 and CDR2 sequences are SEHNR and FQNEAQ (reference sequence). The CDR3 extends over 16 amino acids. Germline trimming cut 0 bases from V and 6 bases from J; bases unmatched to any gene: 6.

The chain uses TRBV18 and TRBJ1-2; D remains ambiguous. This CDR3 is built from 15 residues. Trimming shortened V by 3 bases and J by 5 bases, and 16 bases separated the two germline ends. Germline assignment: CDR1 KGHSH and CDR2 LQKENI. CDR3 sequence reads: CASSPNSEPFYGYTF. CDR3 bases: TGTGCCAGCTCACCCAACTCGGAGCCTTTTTATGGCTACACCTTC.

The rearrangement links TRBV27 to TRBJ1-5; perhaps TRBD1 as D (5 bases). The CDR3 totals 15 residues. Germline V lookup: CDR1 MNHEY, CDR2 SMNVEV (reference sequence). V lost 6 bases, J lost 3 bases, and 15 bases lay in between. CDR3 sequence (DNA): TGTGCCAGCAGGATTACAGGAAACCCCAATCAGCCCCAGCATTTT. Translation: CASRITGNPNQPQHF.

The CDR3 DNA sequence: TGTTCGAGCTCACCCCATTGGCAAGAGACCCAGTACTTC. Protein: CSSSPHWQETQYF. The chain links TRBV21-1 to TRBJ2-5; the table names TRBD2, a call not compared with the DNA. TRBV21-1 is designated a pseudogene. This CDR3 has 13 residues.